The entry that follows covers one T cell receptor (beta chain) sequence. This entry is derived from a study of control samples from healthy donors and cancer patients. Sequenced by immunoSEQ multiplex PCR; TCRdb stores in-frame clones only, minus some. The sample comprises some 150,000 clones, about 94% of which are singletons, and 14% rests with the top ten. The CDR3 runs to 14 residues. The ends lost 0 bases at V and 4 bases at J; junction bases unmatched: 3. Germline CDR1 reads SGHRS; CDR2 reads YFSETQ. This clonotype was obtained from a man aged 55 to 70 with colorectal cancer. This chain joins TRBV5-1 and TRBJ1-2; 7 bases are a match to TRBD1. The specimen was PBMCs. The CDR3 loop reads CASSLGDSFYGYTF. Written as DNA, the CDR3 is TGCGCCAGCAGCTTGGGGGACAGCTTCTATGGCTACACCTTC.